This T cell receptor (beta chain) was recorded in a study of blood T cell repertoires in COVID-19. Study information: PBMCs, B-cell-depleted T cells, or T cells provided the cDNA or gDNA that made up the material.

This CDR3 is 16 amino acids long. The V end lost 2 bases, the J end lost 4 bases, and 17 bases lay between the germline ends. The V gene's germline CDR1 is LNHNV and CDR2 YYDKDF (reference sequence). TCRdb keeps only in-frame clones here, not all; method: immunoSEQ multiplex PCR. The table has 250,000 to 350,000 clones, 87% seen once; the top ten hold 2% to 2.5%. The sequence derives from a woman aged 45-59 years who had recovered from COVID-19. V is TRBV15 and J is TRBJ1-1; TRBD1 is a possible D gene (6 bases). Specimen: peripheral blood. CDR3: CATSRPSRGGSTEAFF. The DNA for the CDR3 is TGTGCCACCAGCAGACCATCCAGGGGCGGGAGCACTGAAGCTTTCTTT. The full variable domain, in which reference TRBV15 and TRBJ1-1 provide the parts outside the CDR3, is DAMVIQNPRYQVTQFGKPVTLSCSQTLNHNVMYWYQQKSSQAPKLLFHYYDKDFNNEADTPDNFQSRRPNTSFCFLDIRSPGLGDTAMYLCATSRPSRGGSTEAFFGQGTRLTVV.